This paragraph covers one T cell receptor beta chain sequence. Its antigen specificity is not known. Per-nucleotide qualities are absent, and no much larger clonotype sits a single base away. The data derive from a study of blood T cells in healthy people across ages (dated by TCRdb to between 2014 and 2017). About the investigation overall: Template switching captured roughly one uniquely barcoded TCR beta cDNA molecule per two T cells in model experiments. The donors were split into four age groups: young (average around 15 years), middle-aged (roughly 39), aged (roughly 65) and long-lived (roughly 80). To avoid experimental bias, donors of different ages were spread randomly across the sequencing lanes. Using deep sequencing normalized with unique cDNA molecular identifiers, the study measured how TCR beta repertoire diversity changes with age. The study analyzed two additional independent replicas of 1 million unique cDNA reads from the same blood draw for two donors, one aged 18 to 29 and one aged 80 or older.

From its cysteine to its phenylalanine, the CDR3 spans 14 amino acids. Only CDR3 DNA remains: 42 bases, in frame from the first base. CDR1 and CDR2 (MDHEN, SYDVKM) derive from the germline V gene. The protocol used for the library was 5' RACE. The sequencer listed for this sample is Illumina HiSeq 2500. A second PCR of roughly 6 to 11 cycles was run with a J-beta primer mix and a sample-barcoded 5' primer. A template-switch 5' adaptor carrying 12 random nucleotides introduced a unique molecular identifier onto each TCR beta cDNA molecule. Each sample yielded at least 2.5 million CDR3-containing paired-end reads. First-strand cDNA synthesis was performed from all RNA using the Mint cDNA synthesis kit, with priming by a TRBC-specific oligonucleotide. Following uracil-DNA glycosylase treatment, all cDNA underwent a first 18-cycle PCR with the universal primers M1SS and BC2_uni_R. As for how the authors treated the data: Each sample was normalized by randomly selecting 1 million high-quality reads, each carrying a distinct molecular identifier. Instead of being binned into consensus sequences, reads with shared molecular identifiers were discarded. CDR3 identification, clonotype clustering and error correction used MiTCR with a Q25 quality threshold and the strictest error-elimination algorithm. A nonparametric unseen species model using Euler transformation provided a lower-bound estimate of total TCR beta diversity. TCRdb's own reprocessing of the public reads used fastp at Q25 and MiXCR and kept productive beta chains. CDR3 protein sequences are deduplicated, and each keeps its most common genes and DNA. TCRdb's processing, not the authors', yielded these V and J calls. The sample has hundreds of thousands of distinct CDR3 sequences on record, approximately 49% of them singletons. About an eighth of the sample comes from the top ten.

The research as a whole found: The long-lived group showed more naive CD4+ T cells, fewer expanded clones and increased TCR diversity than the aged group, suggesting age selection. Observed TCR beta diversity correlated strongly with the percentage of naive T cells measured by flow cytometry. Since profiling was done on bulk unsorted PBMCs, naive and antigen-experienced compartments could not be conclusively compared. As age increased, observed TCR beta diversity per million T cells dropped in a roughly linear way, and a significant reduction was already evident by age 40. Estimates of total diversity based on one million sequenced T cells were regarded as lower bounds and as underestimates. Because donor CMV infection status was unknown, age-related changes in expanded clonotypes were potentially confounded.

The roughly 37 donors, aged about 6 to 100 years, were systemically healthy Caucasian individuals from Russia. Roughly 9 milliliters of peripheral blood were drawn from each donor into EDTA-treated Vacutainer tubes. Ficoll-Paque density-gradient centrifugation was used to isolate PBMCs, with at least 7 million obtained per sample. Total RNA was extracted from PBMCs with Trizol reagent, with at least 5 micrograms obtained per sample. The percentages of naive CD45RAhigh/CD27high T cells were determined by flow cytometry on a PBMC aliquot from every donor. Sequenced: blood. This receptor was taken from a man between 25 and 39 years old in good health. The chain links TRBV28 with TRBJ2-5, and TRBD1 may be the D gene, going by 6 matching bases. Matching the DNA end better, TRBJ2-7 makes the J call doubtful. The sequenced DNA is TGTGCCAGCACCATCGGGACACTCGGTGGCGAGCAGTACTTC. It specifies CASTIGTLGGEQYF.